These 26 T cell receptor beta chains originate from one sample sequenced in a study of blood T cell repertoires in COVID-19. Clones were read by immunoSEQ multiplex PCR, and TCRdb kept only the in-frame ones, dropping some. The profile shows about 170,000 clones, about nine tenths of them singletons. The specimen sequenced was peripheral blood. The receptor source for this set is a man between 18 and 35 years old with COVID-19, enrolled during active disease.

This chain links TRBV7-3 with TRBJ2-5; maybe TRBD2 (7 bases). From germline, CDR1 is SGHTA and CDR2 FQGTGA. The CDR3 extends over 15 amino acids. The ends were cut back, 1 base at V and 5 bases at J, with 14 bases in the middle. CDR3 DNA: TGTGCCAGCAGCTTAAGGGGGGGCCACCCGGAGACCCAGTACTTC. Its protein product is CASSLRGGHPETQYF.

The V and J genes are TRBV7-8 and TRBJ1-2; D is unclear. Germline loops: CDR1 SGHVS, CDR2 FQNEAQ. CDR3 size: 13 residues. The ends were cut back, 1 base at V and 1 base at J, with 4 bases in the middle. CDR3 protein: CASSLGHNYGYTF. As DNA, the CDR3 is TGTGCCAGCAGCTTAGGTCATAACTATGGCTACACCTTC.

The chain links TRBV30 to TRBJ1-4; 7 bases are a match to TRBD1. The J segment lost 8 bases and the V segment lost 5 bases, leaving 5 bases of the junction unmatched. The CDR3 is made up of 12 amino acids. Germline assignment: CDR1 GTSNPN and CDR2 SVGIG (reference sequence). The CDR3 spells CAWGGDSEKLFF. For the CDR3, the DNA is TGTGCCTGGGGGGGGGACAGCGAAAAACTGTTTTTT.

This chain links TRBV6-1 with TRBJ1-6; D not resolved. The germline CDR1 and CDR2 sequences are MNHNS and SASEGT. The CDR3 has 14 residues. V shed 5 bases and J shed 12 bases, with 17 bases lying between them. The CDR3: CASSFMQEGGPLHF. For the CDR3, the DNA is TGTGCCAGCAGTTTTATGCAGGAGGGTGGACCCCTCCACTTT.

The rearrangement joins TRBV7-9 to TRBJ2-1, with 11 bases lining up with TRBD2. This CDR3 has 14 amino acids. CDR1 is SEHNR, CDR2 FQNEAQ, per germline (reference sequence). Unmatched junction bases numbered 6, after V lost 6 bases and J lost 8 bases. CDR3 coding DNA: TGTGCCAGCAGTCTGACTAGCGGGAAGGATGAGCAGTTCTTC. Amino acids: CASSLTSGKDEQFF.

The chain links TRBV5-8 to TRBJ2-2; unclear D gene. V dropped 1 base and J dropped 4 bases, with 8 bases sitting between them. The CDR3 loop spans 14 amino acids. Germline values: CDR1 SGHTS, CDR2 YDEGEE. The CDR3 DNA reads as TGTGCCAGCAGCTTGAACCCCGGCACCGGGGAGCTGTTTTTT. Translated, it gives CASSLNPGTGELFF.

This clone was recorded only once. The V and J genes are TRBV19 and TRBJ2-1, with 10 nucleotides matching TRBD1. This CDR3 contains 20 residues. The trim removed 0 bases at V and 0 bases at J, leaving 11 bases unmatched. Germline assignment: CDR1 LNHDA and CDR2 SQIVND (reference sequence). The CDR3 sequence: CASSIEGPGTGVPSYNEQFF. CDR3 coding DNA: TGTGCCAGTAGTATAGAGGGTCCGGGGACAGGGGTTCCCTCCTACAATGAGCAGTTCTTC.

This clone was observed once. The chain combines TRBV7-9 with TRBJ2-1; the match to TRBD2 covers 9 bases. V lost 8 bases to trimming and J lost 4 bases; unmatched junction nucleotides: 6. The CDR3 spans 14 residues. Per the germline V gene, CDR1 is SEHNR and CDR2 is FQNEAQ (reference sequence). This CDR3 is CASGGTSRYNEQFF. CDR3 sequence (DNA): TGTGCCAGCGGGGGGACTAGCAGGTACAATGAGCAGTTCTTC.

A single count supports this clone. For the CDR3, the DNA is TGTGCCAGTAGTATCAGTCGCTCTGAAGCTTTCTTT. Protein sequence: CASSISRSEAFF. The rearrangement uses TRBV19 and TRBJ1-1; D is ambiguous. The V gene lost 3 bases and the J gene lost 6 bases, with 8 bases spanning the gap. This CDR3 comprises 12 residues. Germline V gene sequence: CDR1 LNHDA, CDR2 SQIVND (reference sequence).

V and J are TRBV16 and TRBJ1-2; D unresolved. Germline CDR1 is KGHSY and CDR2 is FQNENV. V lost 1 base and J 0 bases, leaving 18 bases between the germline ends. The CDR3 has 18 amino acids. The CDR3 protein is CASSQFPIQGRANYGYTF. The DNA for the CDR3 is TGTGCCAGCAGCCAATTTCCGATCCAAGGGAGAGCTAACTATGGCTACACCTTC.

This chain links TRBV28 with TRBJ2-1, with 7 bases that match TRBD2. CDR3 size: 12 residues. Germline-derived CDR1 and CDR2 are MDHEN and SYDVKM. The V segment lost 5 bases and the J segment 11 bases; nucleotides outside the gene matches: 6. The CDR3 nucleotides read TGTGCCAGCAGTCCAATGACTAGCCAGCAGTTCTTC. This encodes CASSPMTSQQFF.

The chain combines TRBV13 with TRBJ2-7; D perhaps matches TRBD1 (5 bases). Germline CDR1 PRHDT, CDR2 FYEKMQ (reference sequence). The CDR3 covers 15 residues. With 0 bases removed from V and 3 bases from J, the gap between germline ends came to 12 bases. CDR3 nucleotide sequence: TGTGCCAGCAGCTTAGGCCGACAGATCCACTACGAGCAGTACTTC. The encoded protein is CASSLGRQIHYEQYF.

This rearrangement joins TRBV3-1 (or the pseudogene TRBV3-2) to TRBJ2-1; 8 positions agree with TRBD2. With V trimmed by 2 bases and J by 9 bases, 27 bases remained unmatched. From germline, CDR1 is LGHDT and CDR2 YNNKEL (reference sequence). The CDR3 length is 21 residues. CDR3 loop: CASSQSNQETSGAKGRGEQFF. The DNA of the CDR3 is TGTGCCAGCAGCCAATCAAACCAGGAAACTAGCGGAGCCAAAGGGAGGGGTGAGCAGTTCTTC.

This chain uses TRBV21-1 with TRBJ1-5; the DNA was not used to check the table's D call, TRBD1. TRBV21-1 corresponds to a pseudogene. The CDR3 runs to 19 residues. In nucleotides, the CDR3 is TGTGCCAGCAGCAAAGAGTTGGGCAGGGTAGTGTGTAGCAATCAGCCCCAGCATTTT. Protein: CASSKELGRVVCSNQPQHF.

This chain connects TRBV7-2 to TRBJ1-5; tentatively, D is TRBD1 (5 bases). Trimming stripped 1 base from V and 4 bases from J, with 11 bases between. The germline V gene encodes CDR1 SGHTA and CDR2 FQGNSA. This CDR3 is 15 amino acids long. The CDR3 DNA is TGTGCCAGCAGCTTAGGTCCAGGGTGGAATCAGCCCCAGCATTTT. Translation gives CASSLGPGWNQPQHF.

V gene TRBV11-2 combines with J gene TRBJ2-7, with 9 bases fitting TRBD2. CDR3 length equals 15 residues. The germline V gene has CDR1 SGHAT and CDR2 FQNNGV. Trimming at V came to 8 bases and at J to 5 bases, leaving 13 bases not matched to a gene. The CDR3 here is CASRNLREGPHEQYF. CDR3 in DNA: TGTGCCAGCCGGAATCTGCGGGAGGGCCCCCACGAGCAGTACTTC.

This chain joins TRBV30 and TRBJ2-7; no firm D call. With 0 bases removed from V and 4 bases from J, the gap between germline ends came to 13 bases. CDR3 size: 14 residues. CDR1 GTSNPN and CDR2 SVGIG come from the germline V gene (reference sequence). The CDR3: CAWSVSWSLYEQYF. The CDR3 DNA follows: TGTGCCTGGAGTGTAAGTTGGAGTTTGTACGAGCAGTACTTC. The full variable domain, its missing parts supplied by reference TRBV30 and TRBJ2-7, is SQTIHQWPATLVQPVGSPLSLECTVEGTSNPNLYWYRQAAGRGLQLLFYSVGIGQISSEVPQNLSASRPQDRQFILSSKKLLLSDSGFYLCAWSVSWSLYEQYFGPGTRLTVT.

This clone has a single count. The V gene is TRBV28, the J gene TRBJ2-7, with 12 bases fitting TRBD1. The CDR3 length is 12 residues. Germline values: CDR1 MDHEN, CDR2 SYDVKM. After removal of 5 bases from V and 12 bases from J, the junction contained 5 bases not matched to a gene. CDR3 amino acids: CASSGDRGLRYF. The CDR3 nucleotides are TGTGCCAGCAGTGGGGACAGGGGGCTTAGGTACTTC.

The CDR3 coding sequence is TGTGCCAGCAAGGGACAGGGGATGGAAGCTTTCTTT. Translating it yields CASKGQGMEAFF. The chain is built from TRBV2 and TRBJ1-1, with TRBD1 matching over 10 bases. Germline loops: CDR1 SNHLY, CDR2 FYNNEI. This CDR3 spans 12 amino acids. V shed 7 bases, J shed 8 bases, and the junction held 4 bases outside the gene matches.

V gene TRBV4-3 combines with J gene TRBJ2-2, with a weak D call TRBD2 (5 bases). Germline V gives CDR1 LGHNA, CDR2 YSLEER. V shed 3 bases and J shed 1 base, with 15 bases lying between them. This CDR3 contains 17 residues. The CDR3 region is CASSHLIGLMNTGELFF. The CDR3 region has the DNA TGCGCCAGCAGCCACCTTATAGGACTGATGAACACCGGGGAGCTGTTTTTT.

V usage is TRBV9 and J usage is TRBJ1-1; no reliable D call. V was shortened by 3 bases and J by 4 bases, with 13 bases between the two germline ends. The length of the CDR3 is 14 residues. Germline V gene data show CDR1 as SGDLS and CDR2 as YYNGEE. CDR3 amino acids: CASSARGGSTEAFF. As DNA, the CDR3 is TGTGCCAGCAGCGCACGGGGAGGGAGCACTGAAGCTTTCTTT.

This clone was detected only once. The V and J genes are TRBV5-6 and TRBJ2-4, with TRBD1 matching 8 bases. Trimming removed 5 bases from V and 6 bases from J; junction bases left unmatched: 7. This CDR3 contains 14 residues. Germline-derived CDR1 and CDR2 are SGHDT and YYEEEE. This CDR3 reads CASRGGQGGNIQYF. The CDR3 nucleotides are TGTGCCAGCAGGGGTGGACAGGGTGGAAACATTCAGTACTTC.

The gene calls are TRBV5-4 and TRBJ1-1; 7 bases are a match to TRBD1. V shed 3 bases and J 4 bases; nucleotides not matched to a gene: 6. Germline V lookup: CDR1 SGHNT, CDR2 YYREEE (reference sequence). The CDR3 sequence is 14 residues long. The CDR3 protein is CASSSDRVITEAFF. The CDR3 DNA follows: TGTGCCAGCAGCTCTGACAGGGTTATCACTGAAGCTTTCTTT.

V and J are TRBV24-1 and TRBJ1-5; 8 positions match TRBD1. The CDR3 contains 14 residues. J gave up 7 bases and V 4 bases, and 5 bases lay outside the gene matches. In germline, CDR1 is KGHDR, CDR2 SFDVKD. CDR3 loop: CATSESGGRQPQHF. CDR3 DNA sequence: TGTGCCACCAGTGAGTCAGGGGGCCGACAGCCCCAGCATTTT.

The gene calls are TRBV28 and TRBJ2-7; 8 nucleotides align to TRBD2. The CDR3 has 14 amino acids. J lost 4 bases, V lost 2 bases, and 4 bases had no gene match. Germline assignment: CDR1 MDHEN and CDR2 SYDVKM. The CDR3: CASSLLGRGYEQYF. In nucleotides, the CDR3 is TGTGCCAGCAGTTTACTCGGGAGGGGTTACGAGCAGTACTTC.

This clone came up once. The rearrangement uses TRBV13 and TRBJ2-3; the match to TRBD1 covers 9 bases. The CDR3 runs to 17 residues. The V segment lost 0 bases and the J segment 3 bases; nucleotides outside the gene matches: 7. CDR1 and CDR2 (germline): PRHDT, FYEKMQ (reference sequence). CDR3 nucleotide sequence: TGTGCCAGCAGCTTAGGCCGGACAGGGGCAGGGACAGATACGCAGTATTTT. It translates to CASSLGRTGAGTDTQYF.